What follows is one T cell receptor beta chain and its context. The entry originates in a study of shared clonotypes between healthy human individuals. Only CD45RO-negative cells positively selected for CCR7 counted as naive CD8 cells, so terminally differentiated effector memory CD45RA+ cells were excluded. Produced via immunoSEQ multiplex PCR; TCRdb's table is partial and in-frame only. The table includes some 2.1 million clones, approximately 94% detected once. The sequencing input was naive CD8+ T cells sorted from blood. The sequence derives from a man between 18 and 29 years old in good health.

The CDR3 here is CASKVGTGYGYTF. DNA of the CDR3: TGTGCCAGTAAGGTGGGGACCGGCTATGGCTACACCTTC. V usage is TRBV19 and J usage is TRBJ1-2; D may be TRBD1 (5 bases). The CDR3 runs 13 residues. Germline assignment: CDR1 LNHDA and CDR2 SQIVND (reference sequence). V shed 7 bases and J shed 4 bases, with 13 bases lying between them.